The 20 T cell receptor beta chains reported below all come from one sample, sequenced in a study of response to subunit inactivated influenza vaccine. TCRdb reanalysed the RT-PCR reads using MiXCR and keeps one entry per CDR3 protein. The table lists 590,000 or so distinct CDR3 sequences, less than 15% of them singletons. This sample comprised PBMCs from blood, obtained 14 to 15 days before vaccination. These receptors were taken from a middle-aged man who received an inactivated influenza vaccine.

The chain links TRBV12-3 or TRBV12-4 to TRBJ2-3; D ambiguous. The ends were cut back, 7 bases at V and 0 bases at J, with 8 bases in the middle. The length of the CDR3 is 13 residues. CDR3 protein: CASTPASTDTQYF. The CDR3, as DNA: TGTGCCAGCACCCCAGCTAGCACAGATACGCAGTATTTT.

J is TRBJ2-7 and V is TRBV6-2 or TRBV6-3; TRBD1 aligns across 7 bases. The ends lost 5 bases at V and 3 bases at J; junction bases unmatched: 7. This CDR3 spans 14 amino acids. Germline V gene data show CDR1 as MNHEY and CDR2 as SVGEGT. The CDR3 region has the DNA TGTGCCAGCAGTGGCCCGGGACAGAGCTACGAGCAGTACTTC. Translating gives CASSGPGQSYEQYF.

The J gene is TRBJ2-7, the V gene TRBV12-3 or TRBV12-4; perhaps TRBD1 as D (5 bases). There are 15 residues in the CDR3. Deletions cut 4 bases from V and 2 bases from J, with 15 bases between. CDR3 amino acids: CASSSRRTFAYEQYF. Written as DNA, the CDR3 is TGTGCCAGCAGTTCCCGAAGGACATTCGCCTACGAGCAGTACTTC.

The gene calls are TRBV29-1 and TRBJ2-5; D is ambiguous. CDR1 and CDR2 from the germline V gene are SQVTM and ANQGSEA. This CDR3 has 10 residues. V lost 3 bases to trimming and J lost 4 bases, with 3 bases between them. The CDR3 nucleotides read TGCAGCGTTGACGTAGAGACCCAGTACTTC. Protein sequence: CSVDVETQYF.

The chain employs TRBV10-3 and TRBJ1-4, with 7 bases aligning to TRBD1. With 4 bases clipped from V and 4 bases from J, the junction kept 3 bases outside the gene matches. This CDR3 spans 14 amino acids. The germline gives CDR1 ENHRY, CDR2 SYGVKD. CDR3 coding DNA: TGTGCCATCAGTGGGGCAGGGGGTAATGAAAAACTGTTTTTT. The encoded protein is CAISGAGGNEKLFF.

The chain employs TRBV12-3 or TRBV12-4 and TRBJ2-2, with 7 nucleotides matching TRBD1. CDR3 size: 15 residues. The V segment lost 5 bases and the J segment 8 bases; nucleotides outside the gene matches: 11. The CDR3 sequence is CASSAQTGTKGELFF. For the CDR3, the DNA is TGTGCCAGCAGTGCCCAGACAGGGACAAAGGGGGAGCTGTTTTTT.

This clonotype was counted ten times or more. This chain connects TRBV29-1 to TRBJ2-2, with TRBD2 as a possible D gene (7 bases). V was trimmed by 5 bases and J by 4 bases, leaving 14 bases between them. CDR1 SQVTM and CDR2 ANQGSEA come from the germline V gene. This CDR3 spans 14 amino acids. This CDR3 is CSVRGGVGTGELFF. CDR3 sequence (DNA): TGCAGCGTTCGAGGGGGGGTCGGCACCGGGGAGCTGTTTTTT.

CDR3 DNA sequence: TGTGCCAGCAGTTACGGGGCGGGAGGCTCCTACGAGCAGTACTTC. Its translation is CASSYGAGGSYEQYF. The chain combines TRBV6-5 with TRBJ2-7; TRBD2 matches 8 bases. The CDR3 extends over 15 amino acids. Germline CDR1 and CDR2: MNHEY and SVGAGI. Trimming took 2 bases from V and 0 from J; bases not matched to a gene: 3.

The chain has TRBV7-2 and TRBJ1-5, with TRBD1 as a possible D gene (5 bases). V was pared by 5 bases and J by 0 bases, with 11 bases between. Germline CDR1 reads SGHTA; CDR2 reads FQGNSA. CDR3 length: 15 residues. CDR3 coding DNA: TGTGCCAGCAGCCGGGGGGGGTCTAGCAATCAGCCCCAGCATTTT. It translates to CASSRGGSSNQPQHF.

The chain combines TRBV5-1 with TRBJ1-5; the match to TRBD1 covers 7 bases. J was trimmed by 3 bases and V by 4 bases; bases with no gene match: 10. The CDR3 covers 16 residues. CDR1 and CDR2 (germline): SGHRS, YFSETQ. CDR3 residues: CASSPTGWIDNQPQHF. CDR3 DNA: TGCGCCAGCAGCCCGACAGGGTGGATCGACAATCAGCCCCAGCATTTT.

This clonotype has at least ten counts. CDR3 residues: CSVVGQANTEAFF. In DNA, the CDR3 is TGCAGCGTGGTGGGACAGGCGAACACTGAAGCTTTCTTT. The chain has TRBV29-1 and TRBJ1-1; TRBD1 matches 8 bases. Germline CDR1 SQVTM, CDR2 ANQGSEA. V lost 6 bases to trimming and J lost 1 base; unmatched junction nucleotides: 4. CDR3 length: 13 amino acids.

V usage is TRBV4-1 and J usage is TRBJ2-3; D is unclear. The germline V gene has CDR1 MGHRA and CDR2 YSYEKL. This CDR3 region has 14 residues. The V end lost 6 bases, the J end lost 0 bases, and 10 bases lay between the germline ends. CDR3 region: CASRSRISTDTQYF. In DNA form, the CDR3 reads TGCGCCAGCAGATCCCGGATTAGCACAGATACGCAGTATTTT.

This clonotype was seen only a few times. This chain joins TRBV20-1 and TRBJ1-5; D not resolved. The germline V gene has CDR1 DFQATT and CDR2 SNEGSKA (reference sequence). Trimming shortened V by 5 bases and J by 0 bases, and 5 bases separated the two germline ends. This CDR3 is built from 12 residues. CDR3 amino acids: CSAVYSNQPQHF. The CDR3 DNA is TGCAGTGCTGTATATAGCAATCAGCCCCAGCATTTT.

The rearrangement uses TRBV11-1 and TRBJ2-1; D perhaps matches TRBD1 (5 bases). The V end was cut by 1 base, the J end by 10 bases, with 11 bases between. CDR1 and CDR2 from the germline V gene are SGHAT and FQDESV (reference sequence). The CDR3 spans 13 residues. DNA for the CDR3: TGTGCCAGCAGCTTAGACTTACAGGCCGAGCAGTTCTTC. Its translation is CASSLDLQAEQFF.

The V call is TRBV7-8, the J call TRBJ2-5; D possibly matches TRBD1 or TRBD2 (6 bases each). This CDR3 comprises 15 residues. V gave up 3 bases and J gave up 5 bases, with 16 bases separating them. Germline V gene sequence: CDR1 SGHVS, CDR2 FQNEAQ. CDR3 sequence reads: CASSLNVGGPETQYF. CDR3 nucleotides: TGTGCCAGCAGCTTGAACGTTGGGGGGCCGGAGACCCAGTACTTC.

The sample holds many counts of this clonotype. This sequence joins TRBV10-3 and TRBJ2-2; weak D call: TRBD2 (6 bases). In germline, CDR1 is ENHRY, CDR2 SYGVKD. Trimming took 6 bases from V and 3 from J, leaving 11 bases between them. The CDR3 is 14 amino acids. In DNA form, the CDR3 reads TGTGCCATCAGCCAGGGACTTCACACCGGGGAGCTGTTTTTT. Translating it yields CAISQGLHTGELFF.

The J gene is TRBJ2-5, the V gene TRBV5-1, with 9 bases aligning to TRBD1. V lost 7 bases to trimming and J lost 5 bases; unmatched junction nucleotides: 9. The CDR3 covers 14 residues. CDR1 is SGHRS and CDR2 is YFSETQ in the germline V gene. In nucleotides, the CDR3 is TGCGCCAGCCAGACGGGACAGGGATGGGAGACCCAGTACTTC. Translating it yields CASQTGQGWETQYF.

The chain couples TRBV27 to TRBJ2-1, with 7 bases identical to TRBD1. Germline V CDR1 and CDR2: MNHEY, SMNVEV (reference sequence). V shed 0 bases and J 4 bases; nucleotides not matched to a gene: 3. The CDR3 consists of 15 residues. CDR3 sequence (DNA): TGTGCCAGCAGTTTATCCCCACAGGGGTACAATGAGCAGTTCTTC. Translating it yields CASSLSPQGYNEQFF.

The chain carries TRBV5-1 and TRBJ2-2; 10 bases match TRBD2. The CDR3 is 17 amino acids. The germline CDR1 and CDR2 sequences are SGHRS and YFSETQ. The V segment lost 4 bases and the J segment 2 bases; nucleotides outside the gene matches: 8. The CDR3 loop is CASSPALAGHNTGELFF. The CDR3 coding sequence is TGCGCCAGCAGCCCGGCACTAGCGGGACACAACACCGGGGAGCTGTTTTTT.

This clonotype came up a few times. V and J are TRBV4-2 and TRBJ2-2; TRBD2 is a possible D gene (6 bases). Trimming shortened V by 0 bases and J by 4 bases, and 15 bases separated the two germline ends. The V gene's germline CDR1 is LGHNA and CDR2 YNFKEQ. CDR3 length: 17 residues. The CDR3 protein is CASSQDRVGRFTGELFF. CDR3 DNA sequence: TGTGCCAGCAGCCAAGATCGGGTCGGGAGATTCACCGGGGAGCTGTTTTTT.